This T cell receptor beta chain was recorded in a study of T cells after yellow fever vaccination. The sample holds a few counts of this clonotype. TCRdb called the 5' RACE reads again in MiXCR, with one record for every CDR3 protein. The sample holds 150,000 or so distinct CDR3 sequences, approximately 9.9% seen once. The sequencing here drew on CD8+ T cells sorted from PBMCs, taken 45 days after the yellow fever booster vaccination. The source is a man younger than 35 who received the YFV17D yellow fever vaccine.

CDR3 sequence reads: CASSLVVFSGNTIYF. CDR3 bases: TGCGCCAGCAGCTTGGTGGTATTCTCTGGAAACACCATATATTTT. The V call is TRBV5-1, the J call TRBJ1-3; D remains unclear. CDR1 is SGHRS and CDR2 is YFSETQ in the germline V gene. There are 15 residues in the CDR3. V was pared by 0 bases and J by 0 bases, with 7 bases between.